These T cell receptor beta chains were read from a single sample in a study of blood T cells in healthy people across ages. TCRdb reprocessed the 5' RACE reads with MiXCR, giving one entry per CDR3 protein. The sample holds about 720,000 distinct CDR3 sequences, more than 20% seen once. Separately, the same data were catalogued under a study of T cells of mothers and their children.

The material sequenced was blood. The source of these receptors is a boy aged 5-17 years in good health. Each CDR3 is given with its conserved first and last residue. The D gene is left open where the match is weak. Some rows have no size entry. The others give once, few or many, or a class for an expanded clone.

TRBJ2-4,.,TRBV29-1,.,CSAQGFKNIQYF,TGCAGCGCTCAGGGGTTCAAAAACATTCAGTACTTC
TRBJ2-1,TRBD1,TRBV6-2/TRBV6-3,.,CASRSRGQSSYNEQFF,TGTGCCAGCAGAAGCCGGGGACAGAGCTCCTACAATGAGCAGTTCTTC
TRBJ2-5,.,TRBV4-3,few,CASSQEGTGGETQYF,TGCGCCAGCAGCCAAGAAGGTACGGGCGGAGAGACCCAGTACTTC
TRBJ2-5,TRBD2,TRBV5-1,few,CASSLGTGGAQYF,TGCGCCAGCAGCTTGGGAACGGGGGGTGCCCAGTACTTC
TRBJ2-1,.,TRBV5-5,once,CASSYDNRDYSYNEQFF,TGTGCCAGCAGCTACGACAACAGGGATTACTCCTACAATGAGCAGTTCTTC
TRBJ2-7,.,TRBV15,few,CATSREGHPEIDEQYF,TGTGCCACCAGCAGAGAGGGTCACCCAGAGATTGACGAGCAGTACTTC
TRBJ2-7,.,TRBV15,.,CATSRVHGGPYEQYF,TGTGCCACCAGCAGAGTCCACGGGGGACCCTACGAGCAGTACTTC
TRBJ2-3,TRBD2,TRBV7-6,few,CASSFTSGGYTDTQYF,TGTGCCAGCAGCTTTACGAGCGGGGGATACACAGATACGCAGTATTTT
TRBJ2-2,TRBD2,TRBV7-8,.,CASSLVAAGGNTGELFF,TGTGCCAGCAGCTTAGTCGCGGCGGGAGGGAACACCGGGGAGCTGTTTTTT
TRBJ2-1,.,TRBV4-3,few,CASSQDRTSSDEQFF,TGCGCCAGCAGCCAAGATAGAACTAGCTCAGATGAGCAGTTCTTC
TRBJ2-7,.,TRBV7-2,few,CASSLVSAYEQYF,TGTGCCAGCAGCTTAGTTTCAGCCTACGAGCAGTACTTC
TRBJ1-1,TRBD1,TRBV28,.,CAGRGREMNTEAFF,TGTGCCGGAAGGGGGCGGGAAATGAACACTGAAGCTTTCTTT
TRBJ2-1,.,TRBV20-1,many,CSVTNFINEQFF,TGCAGTGTAACTAATTTTATCAATGAGCAGTTCTTC
TRBJ2-6,.,TRBV7-9,few,CASSLLVVLTF,TGTGCCAGCAGCTTATTGGTCGTCCTGACTTTC
TRBJ1-2,.,TRBV7-2,.,CASSLAVGQNYGYTF,TGTGCCAGCAGCTTAGCCGTAGGACAGAACTATGGCTACACCTTC
TRBJ2-3,.,TRBV18,.,CASSGGGAQDTQYF,TGTGCCAGCTCGGGTGGGGGGGCCCAAGATACGCAGTATTTT
TRBJ1-2,TRBD1,TRBV29-1,few,CSVEQTGFYGYTF,TGCAGCGTTGAACAGACAGGGTTCTATGGCTACACCTTC
TRBJ2-6,.,TRBV5-5,.,CASSIPQGTGANVLTF,TGTGCCAGTAGTATACCGCAGGGCACTGGGGCCAACGTCCTGACTTTC
TRBJ2-7,.,TRBV2,few,CASSDIGGRGYEQYF,TGTGCCAGCAGTGATATCGGGGGGCGCGGGTACGAGCAGTACTTC
TRBJ1-2,.,TRBV6-2/TRBV6-3,few,CASSSLGSYGYTF,TGTGCCAGCAGTTCCCTAGGAAGCTATGGCTACACCTTC
TRBJ1-2,.,TRBV3-1,.,CASSQALLGGYGYTF,TGTGCCAGCAGCCAAGCCCTTCTAGGCGGCTATGGCTACACCTTC
TRBJ2-3,TRBD2,TRBV6-1,once,CASSDYVRRLAGGPTDTQYF,TGTGCCAGCAGTGATTACGTCCGTCGACTAGCGGGGGGCCCCACAGATACGCAGTATTTT
TRBJ2-4,TRBD1,TRBV29-1,few,CSVGRMTGFKNIQYF,TGCAGCGTTGGTAGGATGACAGGGTTCAAAAACATTCAGTACTTC
TRBJ2-3,.,TRBV9,few,CASSVGNLDTDTQYF,TGTGCCAGCAGCGTAGGGAACCTGGATACAGATACGCAGTATTTT
TRBJ2-5,.,TRBV7-9,few,CASSLSSGLETQYF,TGTGCCAGCAGCTTAAGTTCAGGGTTAGAGACCCAGTACTTC
TRBJ2-1,.,TRBV6-2/TRBV6-3,few,CASKRPDREALGQFF,TGTGCCAGCAAAAGGCCCGACAGGGAGGCTCTAGGGCAGTTCTTC
TRBJ2-3,TRBD2,TRBV28,.,CASSLAGGGEDTQYF,TGTGCCAGCAGTCTAGCGGGGGGAGGTGAAGATACGCAGTATTTT
TRBJ1-5,TRBD1,TRBV7-8,.,CASSNGQGANQPQHF,TGTGCCAGCAGCAACGGACAGGGTGCAAATCAGCCCCAGCATTTT
TRBJ1-2,TRBD1,TRBV29-1,.,CSVEEYDRGEGYGYTF,TGCAGCGTTGAAGAATACGACAGGGGTGAAGGCTATGGCTACACCTTC
TRBJ2-3,TRBD2,TRBV20-1,.,CSASRTSGGVYDTQYF,TGCAGTGCTAGCAGGACTAGCGGGGGGGTGTATGATACGCAGTATTTT
TRBJ2-7,.,TRBV9,few,CASSVVPGMAYEQYF,TGTGCCAGCAGCGTAGTTCCCGGGATGGCCTACGAGCAGTACTTC
TRBJ1-2,.,TRBV29-1,once,CSVDREPYGYTF,TGCAGCGTTGACAGGGAACCCTATGGCTACACCTTC
TRBJ2-7,.,TRBV7-2,few,CASSSGWSAAYEQYF,TGTGCCAGCAGCTCAGGTTGGAGTGCGGCCTACGAGCAGTACTTC
TRBJ1-2,TRBD1,TRBV3-1,.,CASSHLGDRGFYGYTF,TGTGCCAGCAGCCATCTAGGGGACAGGGGATTCTATGGCTACACCTTC
TRBJ2-3,.,TRBV3-1,.,CASSQELGTQYF,TGTGCCAGCAGCCAAGAACTAGGGACGCAGTATTTT
TRBJ1-2,.,TRBV18,.,CASSPPSNYGYTF,TGTGCCAGCTCACCACCGAGTAACTATGGCTACACCTTC
TRBJ2-1,.,TRBV20-1,.,CSALGGGSYNEQFF,TGCAGTGCCCTAGGTGGGGGCTCCTACAATGAGCAGTTCTTC
TRBJ1-1,.,TRBV9,.,CASSSDWHTEAFF,TGTGCCAGCAGCTCCGACTGGCACACTGAAGCTTTCTTT
TRBJ2-7,TRBD2,TRBV2,few,CASSPSGGVSSYEQYF,TGTGCCAGCAGTCCTAGCGGGGGTGTTTCTTCCTACGAGCAGTACTTC
TRBJ2-1,TRBD1,TRBV12-3/TRBV12-4,few,CASRDRGSGEQFF,TGTGCCAGCAGGGACAGGGGAAGTGGTGAGCAGTTCTTC
TRBJ2-2,.,TRBV6-1,few,CASSGRDPLAGELFF,TGTGCCAGCAGTGGTCGGGACCCCCTTGCCGGGGAGCTGTTTTTT
TRBJ1-2,.,TRBV4-3,few,CASSQDFQGPNYGYTF,TGCGCCAGCAGCCAAGATTTCCAGGGGCCCAACTATGGCTACACCTTC
TRBJ2-1,.,TRBV7-9,.,CASSLPLELEQFF,TGTGCCAGCAGCTTACCTCTGGAGCTTGAGCAGTTCTTC
TRBJ2-5,TRBD1,TRBV5-1,few,CASSPRTGAGEETQYF,TGCGCCAGCAGCCCCCGGACAGGGGCGGGGGAAGAGACCCAGTACTTC
TRBJ2-5,.,TRBV7-9,.,CATRPRGVQETQYF,TGTGCCACACGCCCTCGTGGGGTTCAAGAGACCCAGTACTTC
TRBJ2-4,TRBD1,TRBV7-2,.,CASSIRPGQGSNLAKNIQYF,TGTGCCAGCAGCATAAGACCGGGACAGGGGTCAAACCTAGCCAAAAACATTCAGTACTTC
TRBJ1-1,.,TRBV2,.,CASSASRVGNTEAFF,TGTGCCAGCAGTGCCTCAAGGGTCGGGAACACTGAAGCTTTCTTT
TRBJ2-5,.,TRBV12-3/TRBV12-4,.,CASSLVAGSGKETQYF,TGTGCCAGCAGTTTAGTGGCGGGGAGTGGAAAAGAGACCCAGTACTTC
TRBJ2-4,.,TRBV28,few,CASSPRGVNIQYF,TGTGCCAGCAGTCCCAGGGGGGTGAACATTCAGTACTTC
TRBJ2-1,TRBD1,TRBV6-5,.,CASSYKGRGLYNEQFF,TGTGCCAGCAGTTATAAGGGCAGGGGGCTCTACAATGAGCAGTTCTTC
TRBJ2-1,.,TRBV5-1,few,CASSPGESPYNEQFF,TGCGCCAGCAGCCCGGGGGAGTCTCCCTACAATGAACAGTTCTTC
TRBJ2-7,.,TRBV28,many,CASSRGSYEQYF,TGTGCCAGCTCACGGGGATCCTACGAGCAGTACTTC
TRBJ2-1,.,TRBV7-9,.,CASSSDRAYNEQFF,TGTGCCAGCAGCTCGGACAGAGCCTACAATGAGCAGTTCTTC
TRBJ2-7,TRBD1,TRBV29-1,few,CSVEKPGGRYEQYF,TGCAGCGTTGAAAAGCCAGGGGGACGGTACGAGCAGTACTTC
TRBJ2-5,TRBD2,TRBV30,.,CAWIAGASQETQYF,TGTGCCTGGATAGCGGGGGCGAGCCAAGAGACCCAGTACTTC
TRBJ2-2,.,TRBV6-2/TRBV6-3,.,CASRRDHNTGELFF,TGTGCCAGCAGACGGGACCACAACACCGGGGAGCTGTTTTTT
TRBJ2-7,.,TRBV20-1,few,CSARELGVSSYEQYF,TGCAGTGCTAGAGAGCTGGGAGTCAGCTCCTACGAGCAGTACTTC
TRBJ2-7,.,TRBV18,.,CASSPPSRSSYEQYF,TGTGCCAGCTCACCACCATCGCGGAGCTCCTACGAGCAGTACTTC
TRBJ2-4,TRBD2,TRBV28,.,CANRGRVTRSKNIQYF,TGTGCCAACCGGGGGAGGGTCACGAGGTCCAAAAACATTCAGTACTTC